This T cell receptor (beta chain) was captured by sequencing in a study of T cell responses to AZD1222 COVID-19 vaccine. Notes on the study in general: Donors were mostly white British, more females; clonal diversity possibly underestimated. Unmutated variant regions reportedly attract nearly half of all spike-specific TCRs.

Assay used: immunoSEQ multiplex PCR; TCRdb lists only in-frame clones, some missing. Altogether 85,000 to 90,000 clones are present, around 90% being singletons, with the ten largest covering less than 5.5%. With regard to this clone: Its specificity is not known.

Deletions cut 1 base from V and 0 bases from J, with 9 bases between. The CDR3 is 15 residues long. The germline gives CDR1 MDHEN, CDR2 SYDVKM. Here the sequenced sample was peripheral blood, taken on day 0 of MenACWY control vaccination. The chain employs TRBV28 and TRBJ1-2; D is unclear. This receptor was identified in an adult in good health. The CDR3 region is CASSLFPDANYGYTF. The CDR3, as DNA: TGTGCCAGCAGTTTATTTCCAGACGCTAACTATGGCTACACCTTC.